This TCR beta chain was captured by sequencing in a study of technical replicates of blood from a few donors. This CDR3 is 15 amino acids long. CDR1 and CDR2 from the germline V gene are SGHDT and YYEEEE. The trim removed 6 bases at V and 2 bases at J, leaving 4 bases unmatched. The assay was immunoSEQ multiplex PCR, and TCRdb's table has in-frame clones only and misses some. The sample shows 45,000 to 50,000 clones, approximately 90% of them seen only once. Sequenced input: PBMCs. This rearrangement joins TRBV5-6 to TRBJ1-5, with 11 bases lining up with TRBD1. This sequence originates from a human donor in good health. Some clones in this sample may be carry-over from other donors' samples. CDR3 loop: CASNVGQGGNQPQHF. The DNA for the CDR3 is TGTGCCAGCAACGTGGGACAGGGGGGCAATCAGCCCCAGCATTTT.